Each of the 24 T cell receptor beta chains below was sequenced from the same sample in a study of spatial heterogeneity in lung cancer. Each CDR3 protein gets one entry after TCRdb re-called the 5' RACE reads with MiXCR. The profile shows about 50,000 distinct CDR3 sequences, 6% to 9.5% of them singletons. Time point specified: sample taken at primary tumor resection. Tumor, nontumor lung or frozen PBMC supplied whole RNA that was sequenced unsorted. The material sequenced was PBMCs, taken at surgery. Every receptor here comes from a female donor with early-stage non-small cell lung cancer.

This clonotype was found many times. The chain links TRBV27 to TRBJ2-3; 10 nucleotides align to TRBD1. This CDR3 has 14 amino acids. The J segment lost 4 bases and the V segment lost 9 bases, leaving 7 bases of the junction unmatched. Germline lookup yields CDR1 MNHEY and CDR2 SMNVEV (reference sequence). The CDR3 loop is CARVTGGWSDTQYF. CDR3 nucleotide sequence: TGTGCCAGAGTGACAGGGGGCTGGTCAGATACGCAGTATTTT.

This clonotype was seen repeatedly, ten times or more. This chain connects TRBV7-2 to TRBJ1-1; a possible D gene is TRBD1 (5 bases). The CDR3 contains 16 residues. Looked up from germline, CDR1 is SGHTA and CDR2 is FQGNSA. V dropped 2 bases and J dropped 4 bases, with 17 bases sitting between them. This CDR3 is CASSLPFRQWGTEAFF. CDR3 DNA sequence: TGTGCCAGCAGCTTACCCTTTCGACAGTGGGGCACTGAAGCTTTCTTT.

This clonotype was seen at least ten times. This chain joins TRBV4-3 and TRBJ2-2; 10 bases are shared with TRBD2. V shed 0 bases, J shed 5 bases, and the junction held 12 bases outside the gene matches. Germline V gene data show CDR1 as LGHNA and CDR2 as YSLEER. The CDR3 loop spans 19 amino acids. The CDR3 region has the DNA TGCGCCAGCAGCCAAGATCCGGGTTCTAGCGGGGGCAGAACCGGGGAGCTGTTTTTT. As protein: CASSQDPGSSGGRTGELFF.

The CDR3 nucleotides read TGTGCCAGTAGTCCGGAGAGGGGCGTCACTGAAGCTTTCTTT. Translating gives CASSPERGVTEAFF. The V call is TRBV19, the J call TRBJ1-1; TRBD1 might be the D (5 bases). CDR3 length equals 14 residues. The germline V gene encodes CDR1 LNHDA and CDR2 SQIVND (reference sequence). Trimming took 5 bases from V and 4 from J, leaving 14 bases between them.

This clonotype was recorded at least ten times. The V call is TRBV24-1, the J call TRBJ1-5, with D maybe TRBD1 (5 bases). The CDR3 runs to 16 residues. The ends were cut back, 8 bases at V and 4 bases at J, with 20 bases in the middle. In germline, CDR1 is KGHDR, CDR2 SFDVKD. The CDR3 DNA reads TGTGCCACCACTCTCGGAGGCTTGAGGGGAAATCAGCCCCAGCATTTT. This sequence encodes CATTLGGLRGNQPQHF.

This clonotype is judged medium-sized. The V gene is TRBV6-5, the J gene TRBJ2-3, with D possibly being TRBD1 (7 bases). This CDR3 spans 16 amino acids. The V and J ends lost 6 bases and 4 bases respectively, with 20 bases between them. In germline, CDR1 is MNHEY, CDR2 SVGAGI. The CDR3 is CASSGPSPGGPDTQYF. The CDR3 DNA reads TGTGCCAGCAGCGGGCCCTCACCAGGGGGGCCAGATACGCAGTATTTT.

A few counts support this clonotype. The chain links TRBV5-5 to TRBJ2-4; 10 nucleotides match TRBD2. V lost 0 bases and J lost 8; bases outside the gene matches: 20. Per germline, CDR1 SGHKS and CDR2 YYEKEE (reference sequence). This CDR3 region has 20 residues. CDR3 nucleotide sequence: TGTGCCAGCAGCTTGGCCACCGGGGTGGGTCTAGCGGGGGCCGGGGACATTCAGTACTTC. Amino acid sequence: CASSLATGVGLAGAGDIQYF.

V is TRBV7-2 and J is TRBJ2-1; D possibly corresponds to TRBD2 (6 bases). V lost 5 bases, J lost 0 bases, and 14 bases lay in between. Germline V gene lookup returns CDR1 SGHTA and CDR2 FQGNSA. This CDR3 spans 16 amino acids. CDR3 DNA sequence: TGTGCCAGCAGCCCTTGGGGTAGCGGCTCCTACAATGAGCAGTTCTTC. It specifies CASSPWGSGSYNEQFF.

This clonotype was counted a few times. The J gene is TRBJ2-7, the V gene TRBV21-1; the table names TRBD1, a call not compared with the DNA. TRBV21-1 is deemed a pseudogene. CDR3 size: 22 residues. This CDR3 reads CASSQDNTTWAAEDRDDYEQYF. The CDR3, as DNA: TGTGCCAGCAGCCAAGATAATACCACTTGGGCGGCTGAGGACCGAGACGACTACGAGCAGTACTTC.

As regards this clonotype: A clone one base away is much larger, so this may be a read error. The chain recombines TRBV30 with TRBJ1-2, with D possibly being TRBD1 (6 bases). The germline gives CDR1 GTSNPN, CDR2 SVGIG (reference sequence). The CDR3 length is 15 residues. CDR3 residues: CAGSVDGDTQYGYTF. The CDR3 DNA sequence: TGTGCCGGGAGTGTCGACGGGGACACCCAATATGGCTACACCTTC.

For this clonotype: A read error may be the cause here, since a much bigger clone is one base away. V is TRBV6-2 or TRBV6-3 and J is TRBJ1-5; maybe TRBD1 (5 bases). Germline V gene sequence: CDR1 MNHEY, CDR2 SVGEGT. There are 14 residues in the CDR3. The ends were cut back, 2 bases at V and 4 bases at J, with 9 bases in the middle. The CDR3 nucleotides are TGTGCCAGCAGTTACGGGGCAGGTAATCAGCCCCAGCATTTT. Translation gives CASSYGAGNQPQHF.

This clonotype has at least ten counts. The chain combines TRBV4-2 with TRBJ1-5, with D unclear. In germline, CDR1 is LGHNA, CDR2 YNFKEQ. This CDR3 spans 18 amino acids. Trimming removed 0 bases at V and 0 bases at J, with 15 bases between. CDR3 residues: CASSQDPDLGYSNQPQHF. The DNA of the CDR3 is TGTGCCAGCAGCCAAGATCCGGACCTGGGATATAGCAATCAGCCCCAGCATTTT.

This clonotype was recorded at least ten times. The chain uses TRBV28 and TRBJ1-6; 7 positions agree with TRBD1. The V gene end was trimmed by 6 bases and the J gene end by 7 bases; junction bases not matched to a gene: 9. The germline V gene encodes CDR1 MDHEN and CDR2 SYDVKM. The CDR3 has 15 residues. For the CDR3, the DNA is TGTGCCAGCAGGCCCTCGACAGGGATAAATTCACCCCTCCACTTT. As protein: CASRPSTGINSPLHF.

This clonotype was picked up a small number of times. The chain has TRBV7-2 and TRBJ2-2, with TRBD2 as a possible D gene (5 bases). The length of the CDR3 is 15 residues. Germline-derived CDR1 and CDR2 are SGHTA and FQGNSA. Trimming shortened V by 5 bases and J by 6 bases, and 16 bases separated the two germline ends. CDR3 in DNA: TGTGCCAGCAGCCCAGTACTAGGATATCCCGGGGAGCTGTTTTTT. Translation: CASSPVLGYPGELFF.

Concerning this clonotype: The junction does not match germline at one end; this may be a read error. The rearrangement uses TRBV7-7 and TRBJ1-4; D is unresolved. Germline-derived CDR1 and CDR2 are SSHAT and FNYEAQ (reference sequence). The CDR3 sequence is 14 residues long. CDR3 amino acids: CASSLAAVSEKLFF. CDR3 coding DNA: TGTGCTAGCAGCTTAGCGGCAGTTTCTGAAAAACTGTTTTTT.

The chain combines TRBV27 with TRBJ2-2; D is ambiguous. The V gene's germline CDR1 is MNHEY and CDR2 SMNVEV (reference sequence). Trimming removed 5 bases at V and 2 bases at J, with 12 bases between. The CDR3 is made up of 15 amino acids. The chain's CDR3 is CASSVRSVNTGELFF. CDR3 DNA: TGTGCCAGCAGTGTTCGGAGCGTCAACACCGGGGAGCTGTTTTTT.

This clonotype appeared many times. V gene TRBV18 combines with J gene TRBJ1-2; D possibly corresponds to TRBD1 (5 bases). The V end was cut by 3 bases, the J end by 2 bases, with 16 bases between. The CDR3 runs to 16 residues. Germline values: CDR1 KGHSH, CDR2 LQKENI. CDR3 sequence: CASSPSPGAHNYGYTF. CDR3 DNA: TGTGCCAGCTCACCCTCCCCCGGGGCCCACAACTATGGCTACACCTTC.

The chain carries TRBV24-1 and TRBJ2-5; 7 nucleotides align to TRBD1. This CDR3 contains 16 residues. Germline values: CDR1 KGHDR, CDR2 SFDVKD. Trimming at V came to 4 bases and at J to 3 bases, leaving 10 bases not matched to a gene. DNA for the CDR3: TGTGCCACCAGTGACTACGGGACAGCGAGGAAAGAGACCCAGTACTTC. Amino acid sequence: CATSDYGTARKETQYF.

This clonotype was recorded a few times. The chain couples TRBV6-1 to TRBJ2-1; possibly TRBD2 for D (5 bases). Germline CDR1 is MNHNS and CDR2 is SASEGT. Between the trimmed V and J ends, which lost 6 bases and 6 bases, there was a span of 9 bases. This CDR3 is 12 amino acids long. DNA of the CDR3: TGTGCCAGCAGGGTGGCGGGCAATGAGCAGTTCTTC. It yields the protein CASRVAGNEQFF.

This clonotype was seen only a few times. The gene calls are TRBV6-5 and TRBJ2-2; 9 bases are a match to TRBD2. From germline, CDR1 is MNHEY and CDR2 SVGAGI. The CDR3 sequence is 16 residues long. V dropped 2 bases and J dropped 5; count of bases not matched to a gene: 6. The CDR3 loop reads CASSYGLAGRTGELFF. The CDR3 bases are TGTGCCAGCAGTTACGGTCTAGCGGGGCGGACCGGGGAGCTGTTTTTT.

The chain uses TRBV6-2 or TRBV6-3 and TRBJ2-7; TRBD1 matches 8 bases. Germline trimming cut 2 bases from V and 2 bases from J; bases unmatched to any gene: 8. Germline CDR1 is MNHEY and CDR2 is SVGEGT. The length of the CDR3 is 16 residues. DNA of the CDR3: TGTGCCAGCAGTTACCCACAGGGACAGGCGACCTACGAGCAGTACTTC. It is translated as CASSYPQGQATYEQYF.

Only a few counts were recorded for this clonotype. The chain uses TRBV20-1 and TRBJ1-4; 11 positions match TRBD1. Trimming cost V 3 bases and J 8 bases; bases outside gene matches: 8. Germline CDR1 is DFQATT and CDR2 is SNEGSKA (reference sequence). CDR3 length: 15 amino acids. CDR3 bases: TGCAGTGCTAGGGACAGGGGGCGGTTTGACGAAAAACTGTTTTTT. Its protein is CSARDRGRFDEKLFF.

The table lists this clonotype with a few counts. The chain employs TRBV15 and TRBJ1-1; D is unresolved. The CDR3 contains 12 residues. The germline V and J ends were trimmed by 3 bases and 7 bases, with 9 bases remaining between them. The germline V gene encodes CDR1 LNHNV and CDR2 YYDKDF (reference sequence). CDR3 nucleotide sequence: TGTGCCACCAGCAGGGTCCGTAGTGAAGCTTTCTTT. Translation: CATSRVRSEAFF. Full variable domain (remainder filled in from reference TRBV15 and TRBJ1-1): DAMVIQNPRYQVTQFGKPVTLSCSQTLNHNVMYWYQQKSSQAPKLLFHYYDKDFNNEADTPDNFQSRRPNTSFCFLDIRSPGLGDTAMYLCATSRVRSEAFFGQGTRLTVV.

The chain recombines TRBV6-5 with TRBJ2-7; 11 nucleotides align to TRBD2. With V trimmed by 0 bases and J by 3 bases, 1 base remained unmatched. CDR3 length: 15 amino acids. Germline assignment: CDR1 MNHEY and CDR2 SVGAGI. CDR3 sequence: CASSYSGTSGYEQYF. CDR3 DNA sequence: TGTGCCAGCAGTTACTCCGGGACTAGCGGCTACGAGCAGTACTTC.